This TCR beta chain appears in the sequencing data of a study of response to subunit inactivated influenza vaccine (dated by TCRdb to the late 2010s). Notes on the research overall: Deep quantitative profiling of the T cell receptor repertoire was used in the study to follow responses to a trivalent subunit inactivated influenza vaccine. What the research found in general, with its limitations: The authors suggested that each seasonal influenza vaccination may recruit only a limited number of new T cells.

The library was generated by RT-PCR. Sequencer: Illumina HiSeq 2500. TCRdb ran its own pipeline on the public reads, namely fastp trimming at Q25 and MiXCR clone calling, and kept in-frame beta chains. Entries are consolidated by CDR3 protein sequence, retaining the most common genes and DNA. The table for this sample lists under 200,000 distinct CDR3 sequences; about 10% of them were counted only once. Around 33% of the sample is taken by the ten largest. The CDR3 has 14 amino acids, counting the end cysteine and phenylalanine. Just the 42-base CDR3 DNA is kept, in frame starting at base 1. CDR1 and CDR2, looked up from the germline V gene, are MNHEY and SVGAGI. The V and J ends are trimmed by 1 base and 2 bases, leaving 8 bases between them. This clonotype was seen a few times. Its antigen is unknown. No much larger clone is present one base from it, and per-base qualities are unavailable.

The V gene is TRBV6-5 and the J gene is TRBJ2-5; the D gene is not confidently resolved. The clonotype comes from a man in his fifties or sixties who received an inactivated influenza vaccine. Donor details come from another sample of the same person, matched by shared clones. Material: CD8+ T cells sorted from PBMCs, obtained less than 25 months after vaccination. The bases read TGTGCCAGCAGTTACTATGGCAGGCAAGAGACCCAGTACTTC. Translation gives CASSYYGRQETQYF.